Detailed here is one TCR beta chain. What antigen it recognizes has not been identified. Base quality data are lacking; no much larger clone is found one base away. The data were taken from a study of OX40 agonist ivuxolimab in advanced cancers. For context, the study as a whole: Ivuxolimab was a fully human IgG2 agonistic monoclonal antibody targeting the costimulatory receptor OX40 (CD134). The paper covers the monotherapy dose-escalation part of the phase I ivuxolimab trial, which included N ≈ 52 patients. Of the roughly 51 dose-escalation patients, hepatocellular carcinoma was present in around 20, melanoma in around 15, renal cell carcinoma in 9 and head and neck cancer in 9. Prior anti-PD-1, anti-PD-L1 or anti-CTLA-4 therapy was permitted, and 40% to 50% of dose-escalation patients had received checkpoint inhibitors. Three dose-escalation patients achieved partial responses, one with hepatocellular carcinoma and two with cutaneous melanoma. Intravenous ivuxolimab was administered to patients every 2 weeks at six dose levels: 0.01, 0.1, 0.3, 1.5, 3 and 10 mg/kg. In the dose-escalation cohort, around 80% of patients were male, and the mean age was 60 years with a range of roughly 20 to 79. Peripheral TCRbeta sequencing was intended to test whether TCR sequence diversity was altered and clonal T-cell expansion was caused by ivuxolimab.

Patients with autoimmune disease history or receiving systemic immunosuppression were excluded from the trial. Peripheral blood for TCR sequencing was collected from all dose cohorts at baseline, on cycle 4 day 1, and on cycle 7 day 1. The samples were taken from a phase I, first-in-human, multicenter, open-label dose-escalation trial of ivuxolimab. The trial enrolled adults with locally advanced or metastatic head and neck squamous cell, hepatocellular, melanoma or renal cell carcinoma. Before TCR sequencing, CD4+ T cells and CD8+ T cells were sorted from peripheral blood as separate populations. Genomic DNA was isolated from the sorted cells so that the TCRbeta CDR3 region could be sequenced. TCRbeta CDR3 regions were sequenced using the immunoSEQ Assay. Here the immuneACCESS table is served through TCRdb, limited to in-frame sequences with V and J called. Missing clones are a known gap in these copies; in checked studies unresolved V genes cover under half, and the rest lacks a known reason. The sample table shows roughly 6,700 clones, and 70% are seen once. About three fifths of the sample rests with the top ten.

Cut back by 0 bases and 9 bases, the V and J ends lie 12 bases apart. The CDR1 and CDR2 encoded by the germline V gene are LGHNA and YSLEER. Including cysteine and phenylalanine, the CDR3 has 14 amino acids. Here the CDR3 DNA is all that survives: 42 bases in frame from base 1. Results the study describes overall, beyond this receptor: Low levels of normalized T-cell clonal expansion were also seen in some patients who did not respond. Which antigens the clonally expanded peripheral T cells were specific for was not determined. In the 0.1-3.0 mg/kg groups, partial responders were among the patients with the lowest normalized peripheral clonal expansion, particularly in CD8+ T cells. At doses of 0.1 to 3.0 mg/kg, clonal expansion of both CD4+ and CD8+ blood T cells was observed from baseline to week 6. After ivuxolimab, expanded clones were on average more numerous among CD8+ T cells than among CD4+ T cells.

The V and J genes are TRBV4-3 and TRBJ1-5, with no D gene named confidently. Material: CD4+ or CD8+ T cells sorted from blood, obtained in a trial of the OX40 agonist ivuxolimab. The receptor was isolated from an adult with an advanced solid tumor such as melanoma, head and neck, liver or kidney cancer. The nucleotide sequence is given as TGCGCCAGCAGCCAAGACTCAGTCGGACGGCCCCAGCATTTT. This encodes CASSQDSVGRPQHF.